This T cell receptor (beta chain) was observed in a study of Graves' ophthalmopathy and Graves' hyperthyroidism (dated by TCRdb to between 2017 and 2018). About the investigation overall: Hyperthyroidism was considered stable if no progression to ophthalmopathy occurred within 18 months of follow-up. Following sampling, methimazole starting at 30 mg daily was administered to hyperthyroidism patients, and high-dose intravenous methylprednisolone was administered to ophthalmopathy patients. A discovery set of 95 to 100 patients (more than 40 ophthalmopathy, fewer than 60 stable hyperthyroidism) was enrolled to explore V-J signatures distinguishing ophthalmopathy from hyperthyroidism. In total, 135 blood samples were TCR-sequenced: fewer than 50 ophthalmopathy, roughly 77 hyperthyroidism and some 17 hyperthyroidism-to-ophthalmopathy patients. An independent validation cohort comprised 18 hyperthyroidism patients and around 16 patients who later progressed from hyperthyroidism to ophthalmopathy. T-cell repertoires of thyroid tissue and blood were compared in about six hyperthyroidism patients. TCR beta repertoire signatures were used to distinguish Graves' ophthalmopathy from Graves' hyperthyroidism and to predict progression to ophthalmopathy.

This clonotype was recorded many times. The antigen this receptor binds is unknown. The input lacks base qualities; no much larger clone sits a single base away. Hyperthyroidism patients were newly diagnosed, were aged 18 to 65 years, and had a disease duration under 2 months. Patients were excluded if they had other autoimmune diseases, uncontrolled infections, pregnancy or lactation. Clinical symptoms, serum thyroxine, TRAb, thyroid ultrasound and orbital computed tomography were used for diagnosis. Total RNA was extracted with Trizol reagent and quality-checked on an Agilent 2100 Bioanalyzer. General findings and caveats noted by the study authors: In validation, the model predicted ophthalmopathy progression with about 71% sensitivity and approximately 72% specificity; roughly 12 predicted patients were CT-confirmed with GO in a median of about 6.2 months. Among expanded thyroid clonotypes with frequency above 0.001, most also showed up in blood, which suggests that blood repertoires may reflect the thyroid immune response. The 13-signature model separated ophthalmopathy from stable hyperthyroidism with approximately 90% sensitivity and roughly 84% specificity in cross-validation, and 80%/75% in the test set. Sample size was not predetermined statistically, and investigators were not blinded to group allocation.

V is reduced by 6 bases and J by 6 bases, leaving a spacing of 9 bases between them. The CDR3 runs 12 residues from the cysteine to the phenylalanine. CDR3 DNA is the only sequence kept; it has 36 bases, read in frame from the first base. The germline V gene (reference sequence) yields DFQATT for CDR1 and SNEGSKA for CDR2. For repertoire sequencing, TCR beta CDR3 regions were amplified from RNA transcripts. A first-round RT-PCR used HTBI primers with the Qiagen OneStep RT-PCR kit, followed by a second-round multiplex PCR, size selection and purification. Sequencing of the libraries was carried out on an Illumina HiSeq2000 in paired-end mode with 100 bp reads. Concerning the study's data processing: SOAPnuke was used to process the reads, removing any read that contained adapters or uncalled bases, had a mean Phred below 15, or lacked an exact match to the constant primer or identifier. COPE v1.2.5 was used to merge the high-quality paired reads. Each unique nucleotide sequence was treated as a clonotype, and MiTCR v1.1 was used to align the clonotypes to the IMGT TRB V, D and J references. The analysis was limited to V-J combinations with a frequency above 0.0001, which together covered approximately 99% of the repertoires. For each V-J combination, a TCR clonal expansion and chaos score was defined as F50 clonal expansion divided by the chaos observed in the TCRdist matrix. Welch's t-statistics and random forest were used to narrow the features down to 10 to 15 V-J combinations, which were then fed into a naive Bayes classifier. Thyroid-blood repertoire similarity was quantified with the Morisita-Horn index. TCRdb reran the public reads through fastp at Q25 and MiXCR, keeping productive beta chains. Rows merge per CDR3 protein into single entries with the most common DNA and genes. Clone size and V and J calls follow TCRdb, not the original study. Here the sample has about 1.2 million distinct CDR3 sequences; approximately 35% occur a single time. Jointly, the top ten make up around 10% of the sample.

Sequencing was performed on peripheral blood or thyroid tissue (not recorded which). This TCR derives from an adult man with Graves' hyperthyroidism. The receptor chain draws on TRBV20-1 and TRBJ1-6; no D gene is confidently identified. The base sequence is TGCAGTGCCCCATCTGGTAATTCACCCCTCCACTTT. This sequence encodes CSAPSGNSPLHF.